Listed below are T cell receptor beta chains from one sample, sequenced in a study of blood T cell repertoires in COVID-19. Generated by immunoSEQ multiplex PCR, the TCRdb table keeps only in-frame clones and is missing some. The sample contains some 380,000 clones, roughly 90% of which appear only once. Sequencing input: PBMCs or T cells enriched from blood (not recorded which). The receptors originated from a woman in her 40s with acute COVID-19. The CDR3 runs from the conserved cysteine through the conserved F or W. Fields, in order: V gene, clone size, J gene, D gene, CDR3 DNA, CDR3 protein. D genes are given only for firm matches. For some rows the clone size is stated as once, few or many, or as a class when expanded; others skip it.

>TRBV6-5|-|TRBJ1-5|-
TGTGCCAGCAGCCGGGACTCAGGCAATCAGCCCCAGCATTTT
CASSRDSGNQPQHF
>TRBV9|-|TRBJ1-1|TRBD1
TGTGCCAGCAGCTCGATGGACAGGTTGAACACTGAAGCTTTCTTT
CASSSMDRLNTEAFF
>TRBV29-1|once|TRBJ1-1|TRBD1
TGCAGCGTCAGCAGGGGGACGAACACTGAAGCTTTCTTT
CSVSRGTNTEAFF
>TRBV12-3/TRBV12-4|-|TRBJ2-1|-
TGTGCCAGCGCAATTGGGGCGCATGAGCAGTTCTTC
CASAIGAHEQFF
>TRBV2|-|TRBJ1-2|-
TGTGCCAGCAGAGATCTTGGGGGGGCGGGGTATGGCTACACCTTC
CASRDLGGAGYGYTF
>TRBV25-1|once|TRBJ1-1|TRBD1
TGTGCCAGCAGTCCAAGACAGGGGGCGGTTAAGACTGAAGCTTTCTTT
CASSPRQGAVKTEAFF
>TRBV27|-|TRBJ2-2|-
TGTGCCAGCAGTTGGAGGGGTGGTGGGGAGCTGTTTTTT
CASSWRGGGELFF
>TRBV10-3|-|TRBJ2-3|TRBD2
TGTGCCATCAGTGGGACTAGCGGGGGGGAGGGAGATACGCAGTATTTT
CAISGTSGGEGDTQYF
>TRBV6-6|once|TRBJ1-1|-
TGTGCCAGCATGGGGGGAAACACTGAAGCTTTCTTT
CASMGGNTEAFF
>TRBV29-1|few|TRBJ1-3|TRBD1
TGCAGCGGGATGGACAGGGGGGGAACTGGAAACACCATATATTTT
CSGMDRGGTGNTIYF
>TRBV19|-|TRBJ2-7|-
TGTGCCAGTAGTATATCGAAGGGGATCTCCTACGAGCAGTACTTC
CASSISKGISYEQYF
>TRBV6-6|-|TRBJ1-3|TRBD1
TGTGCCAGCAGTCAGGGGGCAGCGGGAAACACCATATATTTT
CASSQGAAGNTIYF
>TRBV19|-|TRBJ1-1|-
TGTGCCAGTAGTCCGTACTTGAACACTGAAGCTTTCTTT
CASSPYLNTEAFF
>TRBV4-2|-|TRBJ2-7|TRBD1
TGTGCCAGCAGCCAATACCACGGACAGGGCGCCGACGAGCAGTACTTC
CASSQYHGQGADEQYF
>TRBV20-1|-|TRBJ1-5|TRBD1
TGCAGTGCTAGTTCCGGGACAGGGGGCCATCAGCCCCAGCATTTT
CSASSGTGGHQPQHF
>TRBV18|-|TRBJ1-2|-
TGTGCCAGCTCACCGCAGGGGAATTACGGCTACACCTTC
CASSPQGNYGYTF
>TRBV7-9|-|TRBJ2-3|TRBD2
TGTGCCAGCACCATTAGCGGGGCGATAGATACGCAGTATTTT
CASTISGAIDTQYF
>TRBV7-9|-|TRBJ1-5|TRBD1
TGTGCCAGCAGCTTAAACCGACAGGGGAATCAGCCCCAGCATTTT
CASSLNRQGNQPQHF
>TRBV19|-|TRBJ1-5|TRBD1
TGTGCCAGTACCCTAACAGGGGGCGGTCAGCCCCAGCATTTT
CASTLTGGGQPQHF
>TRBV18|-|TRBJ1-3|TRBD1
TGTGCCAGCTCACGACGGCCCGACAGGGTGGGCCCTGGAAACACCATATATTTT
CASSRRPDRVGPGNTIYF